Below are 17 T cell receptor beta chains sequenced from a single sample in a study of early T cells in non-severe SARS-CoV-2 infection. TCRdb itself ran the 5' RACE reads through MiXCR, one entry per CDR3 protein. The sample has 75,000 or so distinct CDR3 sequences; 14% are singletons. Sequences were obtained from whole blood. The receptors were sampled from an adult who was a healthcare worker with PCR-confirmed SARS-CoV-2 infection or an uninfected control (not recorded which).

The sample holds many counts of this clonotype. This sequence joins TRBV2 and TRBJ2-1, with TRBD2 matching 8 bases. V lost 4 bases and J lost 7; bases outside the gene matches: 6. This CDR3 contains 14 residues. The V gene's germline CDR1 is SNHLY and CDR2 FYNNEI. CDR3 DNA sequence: TGTGCCAGCAGTGGGGGGACTAGATCGAATGAGCAGTTCTTC. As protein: CASSGGTRSNEQFF.

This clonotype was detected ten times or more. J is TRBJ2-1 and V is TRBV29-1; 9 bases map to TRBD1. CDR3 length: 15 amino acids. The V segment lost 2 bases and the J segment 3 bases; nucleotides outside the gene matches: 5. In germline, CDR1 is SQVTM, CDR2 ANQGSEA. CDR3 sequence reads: CSVEIAGQGYNEQFF. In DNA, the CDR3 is TGCAGCGTTGAAATCGCGGGACAGGGCTACAATGAGCAGTTCTTC.

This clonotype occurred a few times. The CDR3 protein is CASSHGSGELFF. The DNA of the CDR3 is TGTGCCAGCAGCCATGGGAGCGGGGAGCTGTTTTTT. The chain couples TRBV11-2 to TRBJ2-2; the D gene is possibly TRBD2 (5 bases). V gave up 5 bases and J gave up 7 bases, with 8 bases separating them. Germline V gives CDR1 SGHAT, CDR2 FQNNGV. CDR3 length: 12 residues.

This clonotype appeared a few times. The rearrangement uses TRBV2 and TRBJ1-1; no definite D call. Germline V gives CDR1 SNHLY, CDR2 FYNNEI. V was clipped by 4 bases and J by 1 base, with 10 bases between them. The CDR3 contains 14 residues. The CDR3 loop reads CASSVLAENTEAFF. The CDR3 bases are TGTGCCAGCAGTGTTTTGGCGGAGAACACTGAAGCTTTCTTT.

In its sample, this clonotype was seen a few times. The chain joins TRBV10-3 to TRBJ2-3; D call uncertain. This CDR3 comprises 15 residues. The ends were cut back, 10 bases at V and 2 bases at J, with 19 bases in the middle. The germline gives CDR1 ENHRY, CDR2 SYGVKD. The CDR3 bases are TGTGCCACCCGCCAGCTAACCCTTTTCACAGATACGCAGTATTTT. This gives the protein CATRQLTLFTDTQYF.

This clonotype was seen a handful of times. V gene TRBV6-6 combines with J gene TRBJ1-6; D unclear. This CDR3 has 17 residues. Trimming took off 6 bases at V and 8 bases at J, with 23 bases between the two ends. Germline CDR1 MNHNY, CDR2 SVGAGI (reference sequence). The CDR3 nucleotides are TGTGCCAGCAGCAGCCCCGGTGTAGGGTTAAAATATTCACCCCTCCACTTT. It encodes CASSSPGVGLKYSPLHF.

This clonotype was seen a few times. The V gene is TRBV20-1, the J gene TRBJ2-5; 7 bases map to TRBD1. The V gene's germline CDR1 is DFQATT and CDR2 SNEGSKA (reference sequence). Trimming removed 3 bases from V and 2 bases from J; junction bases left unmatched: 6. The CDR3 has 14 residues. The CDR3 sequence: CSARHWDSQETQYF. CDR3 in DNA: TGCAGTGCTAGGCACTGGGACAGTCAAGAGACCCAGTACTTC.

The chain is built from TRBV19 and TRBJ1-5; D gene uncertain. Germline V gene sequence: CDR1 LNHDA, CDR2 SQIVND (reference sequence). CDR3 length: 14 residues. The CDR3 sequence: CASHIPYSNQPQHF. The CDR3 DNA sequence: TGTGCTTCTCATATCCCGTATAGCAATCAGCCCCAGCATTTT.

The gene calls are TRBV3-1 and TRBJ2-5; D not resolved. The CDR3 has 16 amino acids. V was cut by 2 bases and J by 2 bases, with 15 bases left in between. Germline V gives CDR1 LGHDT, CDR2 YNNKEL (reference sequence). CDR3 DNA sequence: TGTGCCAGCAGCCAAATAACCCCCAGATTTCAAGAGACCCAGTACTTC. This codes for CASSQITPRFQETQYF.

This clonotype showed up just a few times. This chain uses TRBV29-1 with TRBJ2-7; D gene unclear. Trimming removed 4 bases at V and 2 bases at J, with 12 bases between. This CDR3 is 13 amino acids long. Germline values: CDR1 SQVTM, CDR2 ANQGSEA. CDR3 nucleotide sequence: TGCAGCGTTGCTGAAGGTTTCCCCTACGAGCAGTACTTC. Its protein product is CSVAEGFPYEQYF.

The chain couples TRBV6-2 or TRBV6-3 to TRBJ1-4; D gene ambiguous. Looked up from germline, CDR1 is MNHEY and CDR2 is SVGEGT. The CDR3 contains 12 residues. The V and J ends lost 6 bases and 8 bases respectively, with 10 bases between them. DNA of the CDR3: TGTGCCAGCAGGAAACTCAAGGAAAAACTGTTTTTT. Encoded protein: CASRKLKEKLFF.

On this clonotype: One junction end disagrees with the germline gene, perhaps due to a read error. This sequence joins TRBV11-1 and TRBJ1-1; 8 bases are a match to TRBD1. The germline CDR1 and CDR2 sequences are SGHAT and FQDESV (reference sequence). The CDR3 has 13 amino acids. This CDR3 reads CASSPVRDRLHLF. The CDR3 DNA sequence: TGTGCCAGCAGCCCGGTCCGGGACAGGCTTCATCTCTTT.

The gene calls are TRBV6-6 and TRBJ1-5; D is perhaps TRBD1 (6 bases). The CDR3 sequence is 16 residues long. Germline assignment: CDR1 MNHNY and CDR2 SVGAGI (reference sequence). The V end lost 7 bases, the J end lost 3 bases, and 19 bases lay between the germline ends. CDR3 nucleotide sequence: TGTGCCAGCACTCGGGGGGCGGGACAATCCAATCAGCCCCAGCATTTT. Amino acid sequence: CASTRGAGQSNQPQHF.

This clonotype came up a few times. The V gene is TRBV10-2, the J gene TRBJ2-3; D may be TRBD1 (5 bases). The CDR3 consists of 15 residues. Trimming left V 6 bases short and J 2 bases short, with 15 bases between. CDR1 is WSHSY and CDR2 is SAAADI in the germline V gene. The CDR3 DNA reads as TGCGCCAGCAGGGTACAGGACACTCTCACAGATACGCAGTATTTT. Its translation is CASRVQDTLTDTQYF.

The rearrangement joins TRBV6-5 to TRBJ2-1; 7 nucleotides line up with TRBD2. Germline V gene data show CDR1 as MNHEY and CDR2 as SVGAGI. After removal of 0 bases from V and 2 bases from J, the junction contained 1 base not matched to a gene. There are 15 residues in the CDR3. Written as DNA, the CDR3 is TGTGCCAGCAGTTACTCGGGGACTACCTACAATGAGCAGTTCTTC. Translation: CASSYSGTTYNEQFF.

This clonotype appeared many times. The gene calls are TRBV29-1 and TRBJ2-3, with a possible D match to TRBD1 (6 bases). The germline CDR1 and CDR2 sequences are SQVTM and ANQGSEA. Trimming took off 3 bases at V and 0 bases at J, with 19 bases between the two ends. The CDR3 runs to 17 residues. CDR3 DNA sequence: TGCAGCGTTGAGGAACGAGGACGGACAGCTAGCACAGATACGCAGTATTTT. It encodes CSVEERGRTASTDTQYF.

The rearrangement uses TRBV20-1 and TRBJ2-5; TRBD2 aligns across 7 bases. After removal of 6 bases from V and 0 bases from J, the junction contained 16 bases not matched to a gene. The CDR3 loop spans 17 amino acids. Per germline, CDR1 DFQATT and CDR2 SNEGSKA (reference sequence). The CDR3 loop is CSALPPSSGAYQETQYF. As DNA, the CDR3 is TGCAGTGCCCTACCTCCCTCTAGCGGAGCGTACCAAGAGACCCAGTACTTC.